A single sample gave rise to the 21 T cell receptor beta chains below, sequenced in a study of T cell responses to AZD1222 COVID-19 vaccine. The table came from immunoSEQ multiplex PCR; TCRdb's copy has only in-frame clones and leaves some out. The sample consists of some 71,000 clones, about 88% of them appearing once. Specimen: peripheral blood, collected 28 days after the second AZD1222 dose. These receptors came from an adult who received the AZD1222 COVID-19 vaccine.

The CDR3 region has the DNA TGTGCCAGCAGTGAAGGCTCTAGCGGAAACACAGATACGCAGTATTTT. Protein product: CASSEGSSGNTDTQYF. The chain is built from TRBV25-1 and TRBJ2-3; TRBD2 matches at 7 bases. The V segment lost 2 bases and the J segment 2 bases; nucleotides outside the gene matches: 7. CDR3 length: 16 residues. Germline V gene sequence: CDR1 MGHDK, CDR2 SYGVNS.

The chain has TRBV12-3 or TRBV12-4 and TRBJ1-1; D gene ambiguous. V shed 4 bases and J shed 5 bases, with 8 bases lying between them. The CDR3 runs 12 residues. The CDR3 DNA is TGTGCCAGCAGTTGGGGATCTACTGAAGCTTTCTTT. This sequence encodes CASSWGSTEAFF.

A few counts support this clone. The chain has TRBV25-1 and TRBJ1-2; tentative D call: TRBD1 (5 bases). In germline, CDR1 is MGHDK, CDR2 SYGVNS. Trimming cost V 4 bases and J 4 bases, with 13 bases left between them. The CDR3 consists of 14 residues. The CDR3 DNA reads as TGTGCCAGCAGTGGAGCAGGGCAGACCTATGGCTACACCTTC. Translated, it gives CASSGAGQTYGYTF.

The chain recombines TRBV10-1 with TRBJ2-1, with 8 bases identical to TRBD2. Germline assignment: CDR1 WNHNN and CDR2 SYGVQD (reference sequence). Trimming at V came to 3 bases and at J to 7 bases, leaving 8 bases not matched to a gene. CDR3 length equals 15 residues. Here the CDR3 reads CASSDPASGWNEQFF. CDR3 DNA sequence: TGCGCCAGCAGTGATCCCGCTAGCGGGTGGAATGAGCAGTTCTTC.

The chain combines TRBV5-1 with TRBJ1-1, with 10 nucleotides matching TRBD1. After removal of 4 bases from V and 4 bases from J, the junction contained 13 bases not matched to a gene. There are 17 residues in the CDR3. The V gene's germline CDR1 is SGHRS and CDR2 YFSETQ. CDR3 amino acids: CASSHPYRQGATTEAFF. In DNA form, the CDR3 reads TGCGCCAGCAGCCACCCATACCGACAGGGGGCTACCACTGAAGCTTTCTTT. Using reference TRBV5-1 and TRBJ1-1 for the parts outside the CDR3, the full variable domain is KAGVTQTPRYLIKTRGQQVTLSCSPISGHRSVSWYQQTPGQGLQFLFEYFSETQRNKGNFPGRFSGRQFSNSRSEMNVSTLELGDSALYLCASSHPYRQGATTEAFFGQGTRLTVV.

In this sample, this clone turned up once. This sequence joins TRBV5-6 and TRBJ1-1; D not resolved. Trimming pared 2 bases from V and 3 bases from J, leaving 14 bases between. The CDR3 length is 15 residues. Germline CDR1 and CDR2: SGHDT and YYEEEE. This chain's CDR3 is CASSLGPYGDTEAFF. In DNA, the CDR3 is TGTGCCAGCAGCTTAGGGCCCTACGGGGACACTGAAGCTTTCTTT.

This chain uses TRBV7-3 with TRBJ2-1; 8 bases are a match to TRBD1. The CDR3 spans 16 residues. The V and J ends lost 5 bases and 10 bases, in that order; junction bases with no gene match: 16. Germline V gives CDR1 SGHTA, CDR2 FQGTGA. The CDR3 protein is CASSTGTGRSNEEQFF. CDR3 bases: TGTGCCAGCAGCACCGGGACAGGTCGATCCAATGAGGAGCAGTTCTTC.

The chain carries TRBV27 and TRBJ2-7; 9 bases match TRBD1. V was pared by 4 bases and J by 6 bases, with 4 bases of the junction left unmatched. The CDR3 is 13 amino acids. Germline lookup yields CDR1 MNHEY and CDR2 SMNVEV (reference sequence). For the CDR3, the DNA is TGTGCCAGCAGTTGGGACAGGGTTCGCGAGCAGTACTTC. It translates to CASSWDRVREQYF.

V gene TRBV9 combines with J gene TRBJ2-3; possibly TRBD1 or TRBD2 for D (6 bases each). Germline values: CDR1 SGDLS, CDR2 YYNGEE. V was shortened by 3 bases and J by 5 bases, with 16 bases between the two germline ends. The CDR3 length is 15 residues. DNA for the CDR3: TGTGCCAGCAGCGCTGAGGGGGGAGTGGGAGATACGCAGTATTTT. It translates to CASSAEGGVGDTQYF.

The V and J genes are TRBV7-3 and TRBJ2-7; D gene ambiguous. V was shortened by 0 bases and J by 0 bases, with 9 bases between the two germline ends. Germline V gives CDR1 SGHTA, CDR2 FQGTGA. The CDR3 loop spans 15 amino acids. The CDR3 protein is CASSLTSGPSYEQYF. The DNA of the CDR3 is TGTGCCAGCAGCTTAACCTCCGGGCCCTCCTACGAGCAGTACTTC.

This clone came up a few times. CDR3 residues: CASRVGNYGYTF. The CDR3 DNA reads as TGTGCCAGCAGAGTTGGGAACTATGGCTACACCTTC. The J gene is TRBJ1-2, the V gene TRBV12-3 or TRBV12-4; D is unclear. The CDR3 has 12 residues. Deletions cut 6 bases from V and 2 bases from J, with 7 bases between.

The rearrangement uses TRBV27 and TRBJ2-5; weak D call: TRBD2 (5 bases). CDR3 size: 13 residues. V lost 5 bases to trimming and J lost 5 bases, with 12 bases between them. The germline CDR1 and CDR2 sequences are MNHEY and SMNVEV (reference sequence). DNA for the CDR3: TGTGCCAGCAGTCCATCGGGGTGGGAGACCCAGTACTTC. It encodes CASSPSGWETQYF.

The chain has TRBV4-1 and TRBJ1-2, with 11 bases lining up with TRBD1. Germline trimming cut 0 bases from V and 1 base from J; bases unmatched to any gene: 4. Germline lookup yields CDR1 MGHRA and CDR2 YSYEKL. CDR3 length: 17 residues. DNA for the CDR3: TGCGCCAGCAGCCAAGATTCGGGGACAGGGGGTAACTATGGCTACACCTTC. Translation gives CASSQDSGTGGNYGYTF.

The chain has TRBV7-9 and TRBJ2-5; 9 nucleotides align to TRBD2. The CDR3 contains 14 residues. The V and J ends lost 3 bases and 3 bases, in that order; junction bases with no gene match: 2. CDR1 and CDR2 (germline): SEHNR, FQNEAQ (reference sequence). CDR3 sequence reads: CASSFGGREETQYF. Written as DNA, the CDR3 is TGTGCCAGCAGCTTCGGCGGGAGGGAAGAGACCCAGTACTTC.

A single count supports this clone. This sequence joins TRBV10-2 and TRBJ2-7; a weak D match, TRBD1 (5 bases). Trimming left V 2 bases short and J 3 bases short, with 8 bases between. This CDR3 contains 13 residues. The V gene's germline CDR1 is WSHSY and CDR2 SAAADI. The CDR3 here is CASSEGAYYEQYF. The CDR3 DNA sequence: TGCGCCAGCAGTGAGGGGGCTTACTACGAGCAGTACTTC.

This chain connects TRBV7-2 to TRBJ2-5; D unresolved. The CDR3 is 14 residues long. V was pared by 7 bases and J by 2 bases, with 14 bases between. Germline-derived CDR1 and CDR2 are SGHTA and FQGNSA. CDR3 nucleotide sequence: TGTGCCAGCAATTACGGGCAGCCGCAAGAGACCCAGTACTTC. It codes for CASNYGQPQETQYF. Full variable domain (rest looked up from reference TRBV7-2 and TRBJ2-5): GAGVSQSPSNKVTEKGKDVELRCDPISGHTALYWYRQSLGQGLEFLIYFQGNSAPDKSGLPSDRFSAERTGGSVSTLTIQRTQQEDSAVYLCASNYGQPQETQYFGPGTRLLVL.

The chain carries TRBV23-1 and TRBJ2-1; 14 bases match TRBD2. TRBV23-1 carries the ORF label, with uncertain function. The CDR3 consists of 17 residues. Unmatched junction bases numbered 7, after V lost 2 bases and J lost 7 bases. The CDR3 nucleotides are TGCGCCAGCAGTCAACCGGGACTAGCGGGAGTAAATAATGAGCAGTTCTTC. This sequence encodes CASSQPGLAGVNNEQFF.

The rearrangement links TRBV27 to TRBJ1-4; perhaps TRBD1 as D (6 bases). The ends were cut back, 3 bases at V and 5 bases at J, with 10 bases in the middle. The CDR3 is 14 residues long. Germline V gives CDR1 MNHEY, CDR2 SMNVEV (reference sequence). Here the CDR3 reads CASSFRDTNEKLFF. The CDR3 DNA sequence: TGTGCCAGCAGTTTCCGGGACACCAATGAAAAACTGTTTTTT.

This chain joins TRBV4-3 and TRBJ1-6, with a possible D match to TRBD1 (6 bases). Trimming removed 0 bases from V and 7 bases from J, with 10 bases in between. Germline V lookup: CDR1 LGHNA, CDR2 YSLEER. The CDR3 totals 15 residues. CDR3 region: CASSQDAGVNSPLHF. CDR3 in DNA: TGCGCCAGCAGCCAAGATGCAGGGGTGAATTCACCCCTCCACTTT.

This clone was counted between two and nine times. The chain has TRBV3-1 (or the pseudogene TRBV3-2) and TRBJ1-5; D remains ambiguous. With 0 bases removed from V and 1 base from J, the gap between germline ends came to 7 bases. The CDR3 spans 15 residues. Germline V gene sequence: CDR1 LGHDT, CDR2 YNNKEL (reference sequence). The CDR3 DNA reads as TGTGCCAGCAGCCAAGATCGAGGGAGCAATCAGCCCCAGCATTTT. Translated: CASSQDRGSNQPQHF.

The rearrangement links TRBV12-3 or TRBV12-4 to TRBJ2-1; no clear D. This CDR3 is 11 amino acids long. Deletions cut 3 bases from V and 11 bases from J, with 8 bases between. In DNA form, the CDR3 reads TGTGCCAGCAGTTTTCGAGCCAAGCAGTTCTTC. Residues: CASSFRAKQFF.